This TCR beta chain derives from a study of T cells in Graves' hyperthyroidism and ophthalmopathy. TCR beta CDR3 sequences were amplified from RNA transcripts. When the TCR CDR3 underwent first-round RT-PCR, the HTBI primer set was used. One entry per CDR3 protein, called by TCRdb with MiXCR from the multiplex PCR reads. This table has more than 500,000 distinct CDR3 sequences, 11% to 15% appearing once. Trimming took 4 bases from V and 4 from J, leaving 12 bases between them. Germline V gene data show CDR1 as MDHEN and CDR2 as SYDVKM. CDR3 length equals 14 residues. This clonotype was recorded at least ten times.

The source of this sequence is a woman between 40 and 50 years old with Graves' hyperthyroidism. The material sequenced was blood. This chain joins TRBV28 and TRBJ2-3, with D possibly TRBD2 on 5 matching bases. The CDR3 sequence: CASSSPAGSDTQYF. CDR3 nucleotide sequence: TGTGCCAGCAGTTCCCCGGCGGGTTCAGATACGCAGTATTTT.